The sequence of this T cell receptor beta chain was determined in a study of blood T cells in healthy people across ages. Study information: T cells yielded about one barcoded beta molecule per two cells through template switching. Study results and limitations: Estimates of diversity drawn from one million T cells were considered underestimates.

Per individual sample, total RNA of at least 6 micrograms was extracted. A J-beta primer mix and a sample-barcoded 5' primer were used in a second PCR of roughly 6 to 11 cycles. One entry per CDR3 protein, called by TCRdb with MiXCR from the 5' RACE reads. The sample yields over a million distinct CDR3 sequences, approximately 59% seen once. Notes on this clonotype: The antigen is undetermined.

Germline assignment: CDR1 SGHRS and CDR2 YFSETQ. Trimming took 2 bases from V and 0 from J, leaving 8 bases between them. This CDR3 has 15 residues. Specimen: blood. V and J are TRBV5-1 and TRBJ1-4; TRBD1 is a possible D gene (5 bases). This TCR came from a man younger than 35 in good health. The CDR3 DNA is TGCGCCAGCAGCTTTTTGGGGGCAACTAATGAAAAACTGTTTTTT. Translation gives CASSFLGATNEKLFF.